The subject of this entry is one T cell receptor (beta chain). The sample comes from a study of T cells in narcolepsy. The CDR3 has 15 residues. Germline CDR1 SGHRS, CDR2 YFSETQ. J gave up 7 bases and V 4 bases, and 6 bases lay outside the gene matches. TCRdb's table, derived via immunoSEQ multiplex PCR, lists solely in-frame clones and lacks some. The sample lists tens of thousands of clones, over 75% occurring once. This receptor was taken from a human donor with narcolepsy. Sequencing used CD45RA- memory CD4+ T cells from PBMCs. This rearrangement joins TRBV5-1 to TRBJ1-6, with TRBD1 matching over 9 bases. CDR3 loop: CASSPGQGINSPLHF. The CDR3 DNA reads as TGCGCCAGCAGCCCCGGACAGGGGATAAATTCACCCCTCCACTTT.